These 28 T cell receptor beta chains were all obtained from the same sample, sequenced in a study of shared clonotypes between healthy human individuals (dated by TCRdb to between 2020 and 2021). Receptors were amplified or captured by the immunoSEQ multiplex PCR assay. TCRdb re-hosts the immuneACCESS table, in-frame sequences only. Its copies lack some clones; in the studies checked, an unresolved V gene accounts for under half of them, and the cause for the rest is not known. Across this sample there are roughly 2.5 million clones, with over 85% seen only once. The ten biggest clones cover about 0.13% of the sample. The sequencing sample was made of naive CD4+ T cells sorted from blood. What the cell subset or site label conveys for this sample: CD45RA+ positively selected. The receptors were sampled from a man younger than 35 in good health.

The V and J genes are TRBV5-6 and TRBJ2-1, with 9 bases identical to TRBD1. Germline V CDR1 and CDR2: SGHDT, YYEEEE. This CDR3 contains 16 residues. The V and J ends lost 0 bases and 8 bases, in that order; junction bases with no gene match: 9. CDR3 sequence (DNA): TGTGCCAGCAGCTTGGCCGGGACAGGGAATACCGATGAGCAGTTCTTC. This encodes CASSLAGTGNTDEQFF.

This sequence joins TRBV9 and TRBJ2-2, with TRBD2 identical over 7 bases. With V trimmed by 1 base and J by 1 base, 13 bases remained unmatched. The CDR3 totals 19 residues. Per germline, CDR1 SGDLS and CDR2 YYNGEE. The DNA for the CDR3 is TGTGCCAGCAGCGTATTTGGAGTACGCCTAGCGGAGAACACCGGGGAGCTGTTTTTT. Its translation: CASSVFGVRLAENTGELFF.

The chain employs TRBV11-2 and TRBJ2-7; possibly TRBD2 for D (5 bases). CDR1 SGHAT and CDR2 FQNNGV come from the germline V gene. The V gene lost 0 bases and the J gene lost 1 base, with 13 bases spanning the gap. The CDR3 is 16 residues long. CDR3 sequence reads: CASSLDGGGWSYEQYF. The CDR3 nucleotides are TGTGCCAGCAGCTTAGATGGCGGAGGTTGGTCCTACGAGCAGTACTTC.

This clone showed up just once. The rearrangement uses TRBV7-2 and TRBJ1-1; 9 bases fit TRBD1. Trimming at V came to 3 bases and at J to 1 base, leaving 3 bases not matched to a gene. Germline values: CDR1 SGHTA, CDR2 FQGNSA. CDR3 length equals 15 residues. The CDR3 bases are TGTGCCAGCAGCTTGAAGGACAGGGGGAACACTGAAGCTTTCTTT. Translation gives CASSLKDRGNTEAFF.

This chain connects TRBV5-1 to TRBJ2-7; 7 bases line up with TRBD1. The germline V gene encodes CDR1 SGHRS and CDR2 YFSETQ. The CDR3 extends over 14 amino acids. The ends lost 3 bases at V and 3 bases at J; junction bases unmatched: 6. CDR3 sequence: CASSWGTADYEQYF. The CDR3 bases are TGCGCCAGCAGCTGGGGGACAGCAGACTACGAGCAGTACTTC.

The J gene is TRBJ2-7, the V gene TRBV11-2, with a possible D match to TRBD1 (6 bases). The CDR3 is 14 amino acids. The V gene's germline CDR1 is SGHAT and CDR2 FQNNGV. Trimming took off 5 bases at V and 4 bases at J, with 15 bases between the two ends. This CDR3 reads CASSIGQTRYEQYF. Written as DNA, the CDR3 is TGTGCCAGCAGCATAGGACAGACTCGGTACGAGCAGTACTTC. The full variable domain, in which reference TRBV11-2 and TRBJ2-7 provide the parts outside the CDR3, is EAGVAQSPRYKIIEKRQSVAFWCNPISGHATLYWYQQILGQGPKLLIQFQNNGVVDDSQLPKDRFSAERLKGVDSTLKIQPAKLEDSAVYLCASSIGQTRYEQYFGPGTRLTVT.

This clone appeared once. This specimen includes other DNA sequences encoding the same CDR3. The chain combines TRBV2 with TRBJ2-7, with no clear D. There are 13 residues in the CDR3. Trimming cost V 4 bases and J 2 bases, with 9 bases left between them. The germline V gene encodes CDR1 SNHLY and CDR2 FYNNEI. CDR3 nucleotides: TGTGCCAGCAGTGTAGACGGAACCTACGAGCAGTACTTC. It specifies CASSVDGTYEQYF.

V gene TRBV19 combines with J gene TRBJ2-7, with D tentatively TRBD1 (5 bases). The germline CDR1 and CDR2 sequences are LNHDA and SQIVND (reference sequence). Trimming took 5 bases from V and 5 from J, leaving 13 bases between them. The CDR3 is made up of 13 amino acids. The CDR3, as DNA: TGTGCCAGTAGTCCTACCCCAGGGAACGAGCAGTACTTC. Translation gives CASSPTPGNEQYF.

This clone appeared once. V is TRBV5-1 and J is TRBJ2-2, with a tentative D call TRBD1 (6 bases). The germline gives CDR1 SGHRS, CDR2 YFSETQ. Trimming removed 8 bases at V and 4 bases at J, with 15 bases between. CDR3 length equals 14 residues. This chain's CDR3 is CASDQGLFTGELFF. In DNA form, the CDR3 reads TGCGCCAGTGACCAGGGGCTATTCACCGGGGAGCTGTTTTTT.

The chain combines TRBV19 with TRBJ1-4; D is ambiguous. The CDR3 length is 13 residues. The ends were cut back, 6 bases at V and 7 bases at J, with 12 bases in the middle. The germline CDR1 and CDR2 sequences are LNHDA and SQIVND (reference sequence). The CDR3 region is CASSPTGIEKLFF. Here the CDR3 DNA reads TGTGCCAGTAGCCCAACCGGAATTGAAAAACTGTTTTTT.

This clone was seen just once. The genes are TRBV6-1 and TRBJ2-3; D is undetermined. Trimming cost V 0 bases and J 1 base, with 14 bases left between them. Germline assignment: CDR1 MNHNS and CDR2 SASEGT. This CDR3 has 17 amino acids. The CDR3 reads CASSEARSRSGTDTQYF. As DNA, the CDR3 is TGTGCCAGCAGTGAAGCAAGAAGTAGATCTGGCACAGATACGCAGTATTTT.

The chain uses TRBV12-5 and TRBJ2-1, with D perhaps TRBD2 (5 bases). The ends were cut back, 0 bases at V and 2 bases at J, with 11 bases in the middle. Germline lookup yields CDR1 LGHNT and CDR2 FRNRAP. This CDR3 is built from 16 residues. CDR3 protein: CASGLVLPGAYNEQFF. CDR3 in DNA: TGTGCTAGTGGTTTGGTACTCCCCGGGGCCTACAATGAGCAGTTCTTC.

This clone has a single count. The chain is built from TRBV2 and TRBJ2-1, with 13 bases aligning to TRBD2. Germline lookup yields CDR1 SNHLY and CDR2 FYNNEI. Germline trimming cut 8 bases from V and 6 bases from J; bases unmatched to any gene: 7. The CDR3 is 15 amino acids. The CDR3 protein is CASGSGTSGINEQFF. The CDR3 bases are TGTGCCAGCGGATCTGGGACTAGCGGGATCAATGAGCAGTTCTTC.

The gene calls are TRBV4-1 and TRBJ1-3; TRBD1 is a possible D gene (5 bases). V was trimmed by 3 bases and J by 0 bases, leaving 6 bases between them. This CDR3 comprises 14 residues. Germline V gives CDR1 MGHRA, CDR2 YSYEKL. CDR3 in DNA: TGCGCCAGCAGCCACGGGGGCTCTGGAAACACCATATATTTT. This codes for CASSHGGSGNTIYF.

This chain uses TRBV10-1 with TRBJ1-2; D gene ambiguous. The length of the CDR3 is 9 residues. V was shortened by 8 bases and J by 8 bases, with 6 bases between the two germline ends. Germline CDR1 WNHNN, CDR2 SYGVQD (reference sequence). Here the CDR3 DNA reads TGCGCCAGCTCTATAGGCTACACCTTC. It specifies CASSIGYTF.

The chain couples TRBV2 to TRBJ2-2; 13 bases align to TRBD2. V was clipped by 7 bases and J by 1 base; unmatched bases: 3. The CDR3 is 16 amino acids. CDR1 SNHLY and CDR2 FYNNEI come from the germline V gene. DNA of the CDR3: TGTGCCAGCAAGGGACTAGCGGGGATGAACACCGGGGAGCTGTTTTTT. Its protein is CASKGLAGMNTGELFF.

V and J are TRBV7-9 and TRBJ2-3; 9 positions agree with TRBD2. Germline lookup yields CDR1 SEHNR and CDR2 FQNEAQ (reference sequence). CDR3 length: 17 amino acids. The CDR3 bases are TGTGCTAGTAGCTATGGCGGGGGGGCCGGTAGCACAGATACGCAGTATTTT. The encoded protein is CASSYGGGAGSTDTQYF.

This rearrangement joins TRBV9 to TRBJ2-3, with TRBD1 identical over 7 bases. This CDR3 has 17 residues. Looked up from germline, CDR1 is SGDLS and CDR2 is YYNGEE. V was clipped by 4 bases and J by 0 bases; unmatched bases: 11. CDR3 loop: CASSNRNRGLSTDTQYF. Here the CDR3 DNA reads TGTGCCAGCAGCAACAGGAACAGGGGTTTAAGCACAGATACGCAGTATTTT.

J is TRBJ2-3 and V is TRBV21-1; no DNA check was done on the table's D call, TRBD2. TRBV21-1 is recorded as a pseudogene. The CDR3 runs to 17 residues. Here the CDR3 reads CASSRRLAGDITDTQYF. CDR3 coding DNA: TGTGCCAGCAGCAGGAGACTAGCGGGAGATATCACAGATACGCAGTATTTT.

The rearrangement uses TRBV10-1 and TRBJ1-6; a weak D match, TRBD1 (6 bases). Germline V gives CDR1 WNHNN, CDR2 SYGVQD (reference sequence). Trimming cost V 0 bases and J 13 bases, with 16 bases left between them. The CDR3 is 15 amino acids. CDR3 in DNA: TGCGCCAGCAGTGAGTCGCGGGGGGGCGTATCGCCCCTCCACTTT. It encodes CASSESRGGVSPLHF.

The CDR3 bases are TGTGCCAGCAGCGCTGACACGAACACTGAAGCTTTCTTT. It specifies CASSADTNTEAFF. J is TRBJ1-1 and V is TRBV5-6; no clear D. CDR1 and CDR2 from the germline V gene are SGHDT and YYEEEE. V was trimmed by 4 bases and J by 1 base, leaving 8 bases between them. The CDR3 length is 13 residues.

The chain is built from TRBV25-1 and TRBJ2-7; 9 bases are a match to TRBD2. This CDR3 is 14 amino acids long. Germline CDR1 is MGHDK and CDR2 is SYGVNS. The junction had 7 bases not matched to a gene; V was cut back by 5 bases and J by 5 bases. DNA for the CDR3: TGTGCCAGCAGTAAGGCGGGAGGGAACCACGAGCAGTACTTC. Protein sequence: CASSKAGGNHEQYF.

The V call is TRBV7-6, the J call TRBJ2-7; 8 nucleotides agree with TRBD2. Per the germline V gene, CDR1 is SGHVS and CDR2 is FNYEAQ. V was pared by 5 bases and J by 1 base, with 7 bases of the junction left unmatched. This CDR3 region has 15 residues. CDR3 in amino acids: CASSPGLAPSYEQYF. The CDR3 DNA is TGTGCCAGCAGCCCCGGACTAGCTCCTTCCTACGAGCAGTACTTC.

The CDR3 here is CASSSAGTGTNIQYF. The CDR3 DNA reads TGTGCCAGCAGCTCAGCCGGGACAGGGACGAACATTCAGTACTTC. J is TRBJ2-4 and V is TRBV4-2; 9 bases match TRBD1. Germline CDR1 is LGHNA and CDR2 is YNFKEQ. Germline trimming cut 5 bases from V and 7 bases from J; bases unmatched to any gene: 9. The CDR3 extends over 15 amino acids.

CDR3 bases: TGCGCCAGCAGTCCCACCGGTGCGGGAGGGCCATACGATACGCAGTATTTT. It specifies CASSPTGAGGPYDTQYF. The genes are TRBV10-2 and TRBJ2-3; 9 nucleotides agree with TRBD2. With 5 bases clipped from V and 6 bases from J, the junction kept 15 bases outside the gene matches. Germline values: CDR1 WSHSY, CDR2 SAAADI. CDR3 length equals 17 residues.

A note on this clone: Other DNA sequences in the sample encode the same CDR3. The V and J genes are TRBV7-3 and TRBJ2-7, with D possibly called TRBD1 or TRBD2 (5 bases each). CDR1 is SGHTA, CDR2 FQGTGA, per germline. Trimming stripped 5 bases from V and 3 bases from J, with 11 bases between. This CDR3 is built from 13 residues. The CDR3 spells CASSPSGGYEQYF. In DNA, the CDR3 is TGTGCCAGCAGCCCTTCTGGGGGCTACGAGCAGTACTTC.

This chain links TRBV19 with TRBJ1-4; a weak D match, TRBD1 (5 bases). The germline CDR1 and CDR2 sequences are LNHDA and SQIVND (reference sequence). Between the trimmed V and J ends, which lost 4 bases and 11 bases, there was a span of 20 bases. The CDR3 is 15 residues long. In DNA form, the CDR3 reads TGTGCCAGTAGTACGGACATTTATACCGGGATTAAACTGTTTTTT. Protein product: CASSTDIYTGIKLFF.

The chain uses TRBV6-5 and TRBJ1-2; 7 bases line up with TRBD1. The CDR3 sequence is 15 residues long. The junction had 8 bases not matched to a gene; V was cut back by 5 bases and J by 2 bases. CDR1 and CDR2 from the germline V gene are MNHEY and SVGAGI. The CDR3 nucleotides are TGTGCCAGCAGTAAACTAGGGACAGAAAACTATGGCTACACCTTC. It yields the protein CASSKLGTENYGYTF.